This is a list of T cell receptor beta chains from one sample in a study of patients and donors after allogeneic stem cell transplantation. MiXCR, run by TCRdb on the RT-PCR reads, gives a single entry per CDR3 protein. The table shows about a million distinct CDR3 sequences, with under 20% occurring only once. Sequencing was carried out using blood, either unsorted or a sorted T cell fraction (not recorded which). The receptors shown here come from a human donor who was either an allogeneic HSCT recipient or a stem cell or donor lymphocyte infusion donor (not recorded which). It is not recorded whose cells these are; they may come from a transplant donor. CDR3s include the opening cysteine and the closing phenylalanine or tryptophan. A D gene is named only where the DNA matches it firmly. Clone size appears in some rows only: once, few, many, or a class for an expanded clone.

d_gene	abundance	v_gene	j_gene	CDR3aa	CDR3nt
-	once	TRBV20-1	TRBJ2-2	CSAPSLTEDTGELFF	TGCAGCGCCCCCAGTTTGACGGAGGACACCGGGGAGCTGTTTTTT
-	-	TRBV4-3	TRBJ2-2	CASSQENRAAGELFF	TGCGCCAGCAGCCAAGAAAACAGGGCGGCCGGGGAGCTGTTTTTT
-	few	TRBV10-3	TRBJ1-3	CAISLTGNTIYF	TGTGCCATAAGCCTAACTGGAAACACCATATATTTT
-	few	TRBV9	TRBJ1-2	CASSVALEGYTF	TGTGCCAGCAGCGTAGCCCTTGAGGGCTACACCTTC
TRBD2	-	TRBV5-1	TRBJ2-1	CASSPLIAGGSHEQFF	TGCGCCAGCAGCCCGCTAATAGCGGGGGGCAGCCATGAGCAGTTCTTC
-	many	TRBV12-3/TRBV12-4	TRBJ2-5	CASSLAGVTQYF	TGTGCCAGCAGTTTAGCGGGGGTAACCCAGTACTTC
TRBD2	many	TRBV10-3	TRBJ2-1	CAISGNGLAGRSNEQFF	TGTGCCATCAGTGGGAACGGACTAGCGGGAAGGTCGAATGAGCAGTTCTTC
-	few	TRBV10-3	TRBJ2-2	CAISESIRDGELFF	TGTGCCATCAGTGAGTCAATCCGGGACGGGGAGCTGTTTTTT
TRBD1	few	TRBV10-3	TRBJ1-5	CATRTGKGHQHF	TGTGCCACCAGGACAGGCAAAGGGCACCAGCATTTT
-	-	TRBV25-1	TRBJ2-5	CASSPGIAVYQETQYF	TGTGCCAGCAGTCCCGGGATAGCGGTGTACCAAGAGACCCAGTACTTC
-	few	TRBV6-1	TRBJ2-2	CASRSGTLTPGELFF	TGTGCCAGCAGATCCGGGACTCTAACACCTGGGGAGCTGTTTTTT
TRBD1	-	TRBV19	TRBJ2-6	CASRKDAGQGFSESGANVLTF	TGTGCCAGTAGGAAGGACGCGGGACAGGGTTTTTCAGAATCTGGGGCCAACGTCCTGACTTTC
TRBD1	few	TRBV20-1	TRBJ1-2	CSASLAGGNYGYTF	TGCAGTGCTAGTTTGGCAGGGGGAAACTATGGCTACACCTTC
-	few	TRBV4-3	TRBJ1-5	CASSQGRDSNQPQHF	TGCGCCAGCAGCCAAGGGCGGGACAGCAATCAGCCCCAGCATTTT
-	-	TRBV12-3/TRBV12-4	TRBJ2-7	CASTLMGGEQYF	TGTGCCAGCACTCTAATGGGGGGCGAGCAGTACTTC
-	-	TRBV28	TRBJ2-7	CASSLRGPGPEQYF	TGTGCCAGCAGCCTGAGGGGTCCAGGGCCCGAGCAGTACTTC
-	many	TRBV12-3/TRBV12-4	TRBJ2-2	CASSLEPGDTGELFF	TGTGCCAGCAGTTTAGAACCAGGCGACACCGGGGAGCTGTTTTTT
-	few	TRBV4-3	TRBJ2-1	CASSQRGEEQFF	TGCGCCAGCAGCCAACGTGGTGAGGAGCAGTTCTTC
-	-	TRBV5-6	TRBJ1-4	CASSFTGKTNEKLFF	TGTGCCAGCAGCTTTACAGGGAAAACTAATGAAAAACTGTTTTTT
TRBD2	few	TRBV24-1	TRBJ2-2	CATSDSSGRDTGELFF	TGTGCCACCAGTGATAGTAGCGGGAGAGACACCGGGGAGCTGTTTTTT
-	few	TRBV30	TRBJ2-7	CAWSPAYEQYF	TGTGCCTGGAGTCCCGCCTACGAGCAGTACTTC
-	many	TRBV29-1	TRBJ1-2	CSVDSARLNYGYTF	TGCAGCGTTGATTCTGCCAGATTAAACTATGGCTACACCTTC
TRBD2	-	TRBV14	TRBJ2-1	CASSRTGQGGWQFF	TGTGCCAGCAGCCGGACCGGTCAGGGAGGGTGGCAGTTCTTC
TRBD1	-	TRBV12-3/TRBV12-4	TRBJ1-5	CASSLHSGGFSQPQHF	TGTGCCAGCAGTTTACACTCAGGGGGCTTTAGTCAGCCCCAGCATTTT
TRBD1	-	TRBV5-1	TRBJ2-6	CASSLEGAFLSGANVLTF	TGCGCCAGCAGCTTGGAGGGGGCATTCCTCTCTGGGGCCAACGTCCTGACTTTC
-	-	TRBV20-1	TRBJ2-7	CSASRQGTYEQYF	TGCAGTGCTAGTCGCCAGGGGACCTACGAGCAGTACTTC
-	-	TRBV7-9	TRBJ2-1	CASLGGEQFF	TGTGCCAGCCTAGGTGGGGAGCAGTTCTTC
TRBD1	few	TRBV7-3	TRBJ2-2	CASSNGQGASGELFF	TGTGCCAGCAGTAATGGACAGGGGGCGTCCGGGGAGCTGTTTTTT
TRBD2	-	TRBV6-1	TRBJ2-1	CASSLGLAGGQREQFF	TGTGCCAGCAGTCTAGGACTAGCGGGGGGGCAACGTGAGCAGTTCTTC
-	-	TRBV5-1	TRBJ2-5	CASSLEGGVGAQYF	TGCGCCAGCAGCTTGGAGGGTGGGGTCGGAGCCCAGTACTTC
-	-	TRBV29-1	TRBJ2-7	CSGTVSYEQYF	TGCAGCGGGACGGTTTCCTACGAGCAGTACTTC
-	-	TRBV20-1	TRBJ2-1	CSAREGFPRDEQFF	TGCAGTGCTAGAGAGGGTTTCCCGAGGGATGAGCAGTTCTTC
-	-	TRBV15	TRBJ2-3	CATSTPQGPTDTQYF	TGTGCCACCAGCACCCCACAGGGCCCCACAGATACGCAGTATTTT
-	few	TRBV5-1	TRBJ1-4	CASSSTRQGNEKLFF	TGCGCCAGCAGCTCCACCCGGCAGGGGAATGAAAAACTGTTTTTT
-	-	TRBV20-1	TRBJ1-6	CSASGAGRTNSPLHF	TGCAGTGCTAGTGGTGCGGGACGGACTAATTCACCCCTCCACTTT
-	-	TRBV7-8	TRBJ2-3	CASSLVPVGSSEVDTQYF	TGTGCCAGCAGCTTAGTACCAGTGGGTTCCTCGGAGGTAGATACGCAGTATTTT
-	few	TRBV5-1	TRBJ2-7	CASSPPRGGGTYEQYF	TGCGCCAGCAGCCCGCCCCGGGGTGGGGGTACCTACGAGCAGTACTTC
-	-	TRBV5-1	TRBJ2-1	CASSLERPSSYNEQFF	TGCGCCAGCAGCTTGGAACGACCTAGCTCCTACAATGAGCAGTTCTTC